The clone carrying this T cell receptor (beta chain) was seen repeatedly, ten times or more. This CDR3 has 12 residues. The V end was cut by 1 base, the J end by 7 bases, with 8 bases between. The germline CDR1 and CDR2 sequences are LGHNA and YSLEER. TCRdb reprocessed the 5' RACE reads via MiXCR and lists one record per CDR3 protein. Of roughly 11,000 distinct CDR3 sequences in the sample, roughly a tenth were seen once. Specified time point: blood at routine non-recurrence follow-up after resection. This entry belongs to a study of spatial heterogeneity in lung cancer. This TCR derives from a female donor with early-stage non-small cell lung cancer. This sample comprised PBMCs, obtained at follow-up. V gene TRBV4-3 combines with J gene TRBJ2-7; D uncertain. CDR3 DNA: TGCGCCAGCAGCCAAGGAACCAGGGAGCAGTACTTC. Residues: CASSQGTREQYF.